The 7 T cell receptor beta chains reported below all come from one sample, sequenced in a study of blood T cell repertoires in COVID-19. The protocol was immunoSEQ multiplex PCR, while the TCRdb copy is restricted to in-frame clones and leaves out a portion. The sample includes roughly 71,000 clones, roughly 89% seen only once; the top ten take less than 2.5%. Sequenced sample: peripheral blood. Source of these receptors: a young man with acute or convalescent COVID-19.

The chain carries TRBV18 and TRBJ1-6; the D is unclear. V shed 2 bases and J shed 8 bases, with 7 bases lying between them. CDR3 length: 13 residues. Germline V gene lookup returns CDR1 KGHSH and CDR2 LQKENI. This CDR3 is CASSPEADSPLHF. In DNA, the CDR3 is TGTGCCAGCTCACCAGAGGCGGATTCACCCCTCCACTTT. Looking up the rest from reference TRBV18 and TRBJ1-6 gives the full variable domain: NAGVMQNPRHLVRRRGQEARLRCSPMKGHSHVYWYRQLPEEGLKFMVYLQKENIIDESGMPKERFSAEFPKEGPSILRIQQVVRGDSAAYFCASSPEADSPLHFGNGTRLTVT.

This clone turned up a few times. CDR3 in amino acids: CASSGLALSEQFF. CDR3 nucleotides: TGTGCCAGCAGCGGACTAGCTCTGTCTGAGCAGTTCTTC. V usage is TRBV6-2 or TRBV6-3 and J usage is TRBJ2-1; TRBD2 agrees at 8 bases. J gave up 9 bases and V 6 bases, and 7 bases lay outside the gene matches. Looked up from germline, CDR1 is MNHEY and CDR2 is SVGEGT. There are 13 residues in the CDR3.

This sequence joins TRBV3-1 (or the pseudogene TRBV3-2) and TRBJ2-5; D is unclear. Germline-derived CDR1 and CDR2 are LGHDT and YNNKEL (reference sequence). V was trimmed by 1 base and J by 2 bases, leaving 11 bases between them. This CDR3 contains 15 residues. In nucleotides, the CDR3 is TGTGCCAGCAGCCAAGCTCTAAATAGACAAGAGACCCAGTACTTC. Translated: CASSQALNRQETQYF.

The chain uses TRBV18 and TRBJ2-7, with 10 bases fitting TRBD2. This CDR3 is 15 amino acids long. Germline V lookup: CDR1 KGHSH, CDR2 LQKENI. Trimming cost V 3 bases and J 0 bases; bases outside gene matches: 2. The CDR3 protein is CASSPGLANSYEQYV. The CDR3 DNA reads as TGTGCCAGCTCACCGGGACTAGCGAACTCCTACGAGCAGTACGTC.

The chain employs TRBV24-1 and TRBJ2-3; TRBD1 matches at 7 bases. The CDR3 extends over 17 amino acids. Per germline, CDR1 KGHDR and CDR2 SFDVKD. V was clipped by 6 bases and J by 2 bases; unmatched bases: 13. The chain's CDR3 is CATSITGEGTLTDTQYF. The CDR3 DNA is TGTGCCACCAGTATAACAGGGGAAGGCACCCTCACAGATACGCAGTATTTT.

J is TRBJ1-6 and V is TRBV5-1; TRBD1 matches 8 bases. This CDR3 has 15 residues. CDR1 SGHRS and CDR2 YFSETQ come from the germline V gene. V lost 3 bases and J lost 10; bases outside the gene matches: 9. CDR3 in amino acids: CASSSGGDRGSPLHF. The DNA for the CDR3 is TGCGCCAGCAGCTCCGGGGGCGACAGGGGATCACCCCTCCACTTT. Together with reference TRBV5-1 and TRBJ1-6, the CDR3 gives the full variable domain: KAGVTQTPRYLIKTRGQQVTLSCSPISGHRSVSWYQQTPGQGLQFLFEYFSETQRNKGNFPGRFSGRQFSNSRSEMNVSTLELGDSALYLCASSSGGDRGSPLHFGNGTRLTVT.

This chain links TRBV9 with TRBJ1-1, with D unresolved. With 4 bases removed from V and 1 base from J, the gap between germline ends came to 8 bases. This CDR3 has 13 residues. CDR1 is SGDLS and CDR2 is YYNGEE in the germline V gene. The CDR3 region has the DNA TGTGCCAGCAGCTCCTTCGGGAACACTGAAGCTTTCTTT. It codes for CASSSFGNTEAFF. The variable domain in full, with the rest retrieved from reference TRBV9 and TRBJ1-1, is DSGVTQTPKHLITATGQRVTLRCSPRSGDLSVYWYQQSLDQGLQFLIQYYNGEERAKGNILERFSAQQFPDLHSELNLSSLELGDSALYFCASSSFGNTEAFFGQGTRLTVV.